This TCR beta chain was documented in a study of shared clonotypes between healthy human individuals. Study-level background: CD4 naive and memory got three plates each, CD8 naive two, CD8 memory one. Findings and limits, study-wide: Some clonotypes were shared by all four sorted-subset donors, while others were not shared. The non-shared ones had lower generation probabilities than the shared ones.

Sequencing used immunoSEQ multiplex PCR; TCRdb keeps in-frame clones, though not all of them. The sample comprises about 2,200,000 clones, about 93% of which are singletons, and more than 1.5% rests with the top ten. This clone turned up a few times. Its matching antigen is unknown. Naive-designated CD8 cells lacked CD45RO, were positively enriched for CCR7, and omitted terminally differentiated effector memory CD45RA+ cells. Specimen: naive CD8+ T cells from PBMCs. This receptor was identified in a man aged 18 to 30 in good health. Some clones in this sample may be carry-over from other donors' samples.

Here the CDR3 DNA reads TGTGCCAGCAGCACTAACAGGGGGCTCGCAGGAAACACCATATATTTT. This codes for CASSTNRGLAGNTIYF. V gene TRBV7-9 combines with J gene TRBJ1-3, with 9 bases fitting TRBD1. Per the germline V gene, CDR1 is SEHNR and CDR2 is FQNEAQ (reference sequence). Unmatched junction bases numbered 9, after V lost 5 bases and J lost 4 bases. The CDR3 has 16 amino acids. The whole variable domain, filled in from reference TRBV7-9 and TRBJ1-3, reads DTGVSQNPRHKITKRGQNVTFRCDPISEHNRLYWYRQTLGQGPEFLTYFQNEAQLEKSRLLSDRFSAERPKGSFSTLEIQRTEQGDSAMYLCASSTNRGLAGNTIYFGEGSWLTVV.